These T cell receptor beta chains were read from a single sample in a study of blood T cell repertoires in COVID-19. The repertoire was sequenced with immunoSEQ multiplex PCR; TCRdb's copy has only in-frame clones and lacks some. The data show around 70,000 clones, about nine tenths seen once. The sequenced sample consisted of peripheral blood. All receptors derive from a human donor in a cohort sampled during active COVID-19. The CDR3 runs from the conserved cysteine through the conserved F or W. A D gene is named only where the DNA matches it firmly. Clone sizes are given selectively: once, few, many, or a class where the clone is expanded.

J gene: TRBJ2-3
clone size: -
D gene: TRBD2
V gene: TRBV2
CDR3 protein: CASSEEASGITDTQYF
CDR3 DNA: TGTGCCAGCAGTGAAGAGGCTAGCGGGATCACAGATACGCAGTATTTT

J gene: TRBJ1-4
clone size: -
D gene: -
V gene: TRBV27
CDR3 protein: CASSPRGNPTNEKLFF
CDR3 DNA: TGTGCCAGCAGTCCGCGGGGTAACCCAACTAATGAAAAACTGTTTTTT

J gene: TRBJ2-7
clone size: -
D gene: -
V gene: TRBV7-8
CDR3 protein: CASSLVDLTYEQYF
CDR3 DNA: TGTGCCAGCAGCCTCGTAGATTTGACCTACGAGCAGTACTTC

J gene: TRBJ2-3
clone size: -
D gene: -
V gene: TRBV6-5
CDR3 protein: CASSFNRDSTDTQYF
CDR3 DNA: TGTGCCAGCAGTTTTAACAGGGATAGCACAGATACGCAGTATTTT

J gene: TRBJ2-1
clone size: -
D gene: -
V gene: TRBV18
CDR3 protein: CASSRLQESYNEQFF
CDR3 DNA: TGTGCCAGCTCACGGTTGCAGGAATCCTACAATGAGCAGTTCTTC

J gene: TRBJ2-1
clone size: -
D gene: TRBD2
V gene: TRBV6-2/TRBV6-3
CDR3 protein: CASSYAPLAGVNNEQFF
CDR3 DNA: TGTGCCAGCAGTTACGCACCACTAGCGGGAGTCAACAATGAGCAGTTCTTC

J gene: TRBJ2-3
clone size: -
D gene: -
V gene: TRBV14
CDR3 protein: CASSQTTGTVGTDTQYF
CDR3 DNA: TGTGCCAGCAGCCAGACTACAGGGACCGTTGGCACAGATACGCAGTATTTT

J gene: TRBJ2-7
clone size: -
D gene: -
V gene: TRBV5-1
CDR3 protein: CASSLAGGTSSYEQYF
CDR3 DNA: TGCGCCAGCAGCTTGGCCGGGGGAACGAGCTCCTACGAGCAGTACTTC

J gene: TRBJ2-1
clone size: -
D gene: -
V gene: TRBV5-1
CDR3 protein: CASSLLYNEQFF
CDR3 DNA: TGCGCCAGCAGCTTACTCTACAATGAGCAGTTCTTC

J gene: TRBJ1-2
clone size: -
D gene: -
V gene: TRBV19
CDR3 protein: CASSIGRGINGYTF
CDR3 DNA: TGTGCCAGTAGTATAGGGCGAGGAATAAATGGCTACACCTTC

J gene: TRBJ2-7
clone size: few
D gene: -
V gene: TRBV7-9
CDR3 protein: CASSLKVVGQGYEQYF
CDR3 DNA: TGTGCCAGCAGCTTAAAGGTTGTAGGCCAGGGGTACGAGCAGTACTTC

J gene: TRBJ2-3
clone size: -
D gene: -
V gene: TRBV5-1
CDR3 protein: CASSLADTQYF
CDR3 DNA: TGCGCCAGCAGCCTGGCTGATACGCAGTATTTT

J gene: TRBJ2-7
clone size: once
D gene: TRBD1
V gene: TRBV19
CDR3 protein: CASRKQGAGSYEQYF
CDR3 DNA: TGTGCCAGTAGGAAACAGGGGGCAGGTTCCTACGAGCAGTACTTC

J gene: TRBJ1-1
clone size: few
D gene: -
V gene: TRBV11-2
CDR3 protein: CASSPQQVPNTEAFF
CDR3 DNA: TGTGCCAGCAGCCCCCAGCAGGTACCGAACACTGAAGCTTTCTTT

J gene: TRBJ2-6
clone size: -
D gene: TRBD1
V gene: TRBV29-1
CDR3 protein: CSVGMGQGSGANVLTF
CDR3 DNA: TGCAGCGTTGGTATGGGACAGGGATCTGGGGCCAACGTCCTGACTTTC

J gene: TRBJ2-5
clone size: once
D gene: TRBD1
V gene: TRBV5-4
CDR3 protein: CASSNGDRGRAETQYF
CDR3 DNA: TGTGCCAGCAGCAACGGGGACAGGGGGCGCGCAGAGACCCAGTACTTC

J gene: TRBJ2-3
clone size: -
D gene: TRBD2
V gene: TRBV29-1
CDR3 protein: CSAPIAGGDTQYF
CDR3 DNA: TGCAGCGCCCCAATAGCGGGAGGAGATACGCAGTATTTT

J gene: TRBJ1-2
clone size: -
D gene: -
V gene: TRBV19
CDR3 protein: CASSPRQADGYTF
CDR3 DNA: TGTGCCAGTAGTCCTCGACAGGCGGATGGCTACACCTTC

J gene: TRBJ2-3
clone size: -
D gene: TRBD1
V gene: TRBV19
CDR3 protein: CASAERVRDRGIQAPSTDTQYF
CDR3 DNA: TGTGCCAGTGCCGAGCGAGTCCGGGACAGGGGTATCCAAGCCCCTAGCACAGATACGCAGTATTTT

J gene: TRBJ1-3
clone size: -
D gene: TRBD1
V gene: TRBV30
CDR3 protein: CAWNPDRGEDTIYF
CDR3 DNA: TGTGCCTGGAACCCAGACAGGGGGGAGGACACCATATATTTT

J gene: TRBJ1-3
clone size: -
D gene: TRBD1
V gene: TRBV5-1
CDR3 protein: CASSFGGGNTIYF
CDR3 DNA: TGCGCCAGCAGCTTCGGAGGGGGCAACACCATATATTTT

J gene: TRBJ2-7
clone size: -
D gene: TRBD1
V gene: TRBV28
CDR3 protein: CASIAGGAGYEQYF
CDR3 DNA: TGTGCCAGCATTGCAGGGGGCGCTGGCTACGAGCAGTACTTC

J gene: TRBJ1-2
clone size: -
D gene: -
V gene: TRBV12-5
CDR3 protein: CASGLVKGVYGYTF
CDR3 DNA: TGTGCTAGTGGTTTGGTAAAAGGGGTTTATGGCTACACCTTC

J gene: TRBJ1-1
clone size: -
D gene: TRBD1
V gene: TRBV6-2/TRBV6-3
CDR3 protein: CASSYSGQGLTEAFF
CDR3 DNA: TGTGCCAGCAGTTACTCGGGACAGGGGTTGACTGAAGCTTTCTTT

J gene: TRBJ2-7
clone size: -
D gene: TRBD1
V gene: TRBV12-3/TRBV12-4
CDR3 protein: CASTPDREGEQYF
CDR3 DNA: TGTGCCAGCACCCCGGACAGGGAAGGGGAGCAGTACTTC

J gene: TRBJ2-3
clone size: few
D gene: -
V gene: TRBV12-3/TRBV12-4
CDR3 protein: CASSPRGQDTQYF
CDR3 DNA: TGTGCCAGCAGCCCGCGGGGCCAAGATACGCAGTATTTT

J gene: TRBJ1-2
clone size: few
D gene: TRBD1
V gene: TRBV10-2
CDR3 protein: CASREDREEGYGYTF
CDR3 DNA: TGCGCCAGCAGGGAAGACAGGGAGGAGGGCTATGGCTACACCTTC

J gene: TRBJ2-7
clone size: few
D gene: TRBD1
V gene: TRBV5-6
CDR3 protein: CASSLLGTGDLISYEQYF
CDR3 DNA: TGTGCCAGCAGCTTGCTTGGGACAGGGGACCTTATCTCCTACGAGCAGTACTTC

J gene: TRBJ1-5
clone size: -
D gene: -
V gene: TRBV6-4
CDR3 protein: CASSESGEANQPQHF
CDR3 DNA: TGTGCCAGCAGTGAGTCCGGGGAGGCGAATCAGCCCCAGCATTTT

J gene: TRBJ2-2
clone size: -
D gene: -
V gene: TRBV28
CDR3 protein: CASTVVGASNTGELFF
CDR3 DNA: TGTGCCAGCACCGTAGTAGGGGCCTCGAACACCGGGGAGCTGTTTTTT

J gene: TRBJ1-1
clone size: -
D gene: -
V gene: TRBV29-1
CDR3 protein: CSVDLTGNTEAFF
CDR3 DNA: TGCAGCGTTGACCTGACAGGGAACACTGAAGCTTTCTTT

J gene: TRBJ1-1
clone size: -
D gene: -
V gene: TRBV18
CDR3 protein: CASSPTPGATEAFF
CDR3 DNA: TGTGCCAGCTCACCAACCCCTGGGGCCACTGAAGCTTTCTTT

J gene: TRBJ1-5
clone size: few
D gene: -
V gene: TRBV2
CDR3 protein: CASSDEQINQPQHF
CDR3 DNA: TGTGCCAGCAGTGATGAACAGATAAATCAGCCCCAGCATTTT

J gene: TRBJ1-2
clone size: few
D gene: TRBD1
V gene: TRBV6-4
CDR3 protein: CASSRLRTGNGYTF
CDR3 DNA: TGTGCCAGCAGTCGACTTAGGACAGGGAATGGCTACACCTTC

J gene: TRBJ1-5
clone size: -
D gene: -
V gene: TRBV10-2
CDR3 protein: CASSESHSLSNQPQHF
CDR3 DNA: TGCGCCAGCAGTGAGTCACACAGCCTCAGCAATCAGCCCCAGCATTTT

J gene: TRBJ2-1
clone size: -
D gene: TRBD2
V gene: TRBV5-6
CDR3 protein: CASSFSLAGDNEQFF
CDR3 DNA: TGTGCCAGCAGCTTTTCGTTGGCGGGGGACAATGAGCAGTTCTTC

J gene: TRBJ1-2
clone size: -
D gene: -
V gene: TRBV6-5
CDR3 protein: CASLKNRDNYGYTF
CDR3 DNA: TGTGCCAGCCTTAAAAACAGGGATAACTATGGCTACACCTTC

J gene: TRBJ2-5
clone size: -
D gene: TRBD2
V gene: TRBV30
CDR3 protein: CAWRSGLAGYGETQYF
CDR3 DNA: TGTGCCTGGAGATCGGGACTAGCGGGATATGGAGAGACCCAGTACTTC

J gene: TRBJ1-1
clone size: -
D gene: -
V gene: TRBV5-1
CDR3 protein: CASSLPGGGGAEAFF
CDR3 DNA: TGCGCCAGCAGCTTGCCCGGGGGAGGGGGTGCTGAAGCTTTCTTT

J gene: TRBJ1-6
clone size: -
D gene: TRBD1
V gene: TRBV7-9
CDR3 protein: CASIPDGTGGYNSPLHF
CDR3 DNA: TGTGCCAGCATCCCAGACGGGACAGGGGGATATAATTCACCCCTCCACTTT

J gene: TRBJ1-2
clone size: once
D gene: -
V gene: TRBV6-2/TRBV6-3
CDR3 protein: CASSRTGLNNYGYTF
CDR3 DNA: TGTGCCAGCAGTCGTACAGGGTTGAACAACTATGGCTACACCTTC

J gene: TRBJ2-7
clone size: -
D gene: -
V gene: TRBV29-1
CDR3 protein: CSVVSFRGAGEQYF
CDR3 DNA: TGCAGCGTTGTATCGTTCCGGGGGGCGGGCGAGCAGTACTTC

J gene: TRBJ2-7
clone size: -
D gene: TRBD1
V gene: TRBV28
CDR3 protein: CASSLRGPSYEQYF
CDR3 DNA: TGTGCCAGCAGTTTGAGGGGGCCCTCCTACGAGCAGTACTTC

J gene: TRBJ2-3
clone size: once
D gene: -
V gene: TRBV5-4
CDR3 protein: CASSSDRSRGNTQYF
CDR3 DNA: TGTGCCAGCAGCAGCGACAGGTCAAGGGGAAATACGCAGTATTTT

J gene: TRBJ2-2
clone size: -
D gene: TRBD1
V gene: TRBV25-1
CDR3 protein: CARRQGVTGELFF
CDR3 DNA: TGTGCCAGGAGACAGGGTGTTACCGGGGAGCTGTTTTTT

J gene: TRBJ2-3
clone size: -
D gene: TRBD1
V gene: TRBV24-1
CDR3 protein: CATGDRVGDTQYF
CDR3 DNA: TGTGCCACCGGGGACAGGGTGGGAGATACGCAGTATTTT

J gene: TRBJ2-4
clone size: -
D gene: -
V gene: TRBV10-1
CDR3 protein: CASSESSGKNIQYF
CDR3 DNA: TGCGCCAGCAGTGAGTCTAGCGGCAAAAACATTCAGTACTTC

J gene: TRBJ2-3
clone size: -
D gene: -
V gene: TRBV3-1/TRBV3-2
CDR3 protein: CASSPRESTDTQYF
CDR3 DNA: TGTGCCAGCAGCCCCAGGGAAAGCACAGATACGCAGTATTTT

J gene: TRBJ1-1
clone size: once
D gene: TRBD1
V gene: TRBV6-6
CDR3 protein: CASTDRVESTEAFF
CDR3 DNA: TGTGCCAGCACCGACAGGGTTGAATCCACTGAAGCTTTCTTT

J gene: TRBJ1-5
clone size: -
D gene: -
V gene: TRBV7-6
CDR3 protein: CASSLGQNTNQPQHF
CDR3 DNA: TGTGCCAGCAGCTTAGGCCAGAATACCAATCAGCCCCAGCATTTT

J gene: TRBJ2-2
clone size: -
D gene: -
V gene: TRBV6-5
CDR3 protein: CASSSLLGAYTGELFF
CDR3 DNA: TGTGCCAGCAGTTCCCTTTTGGGCGCGTACACCGGGGAGCTGTTTTTT

J gene: TRBJ2-3
clone size: -
D gene: -
V gene: TRBV3-1/TRBV3-2
CDR3 protein: CASSQVVDTQYF
CDR3 DNA: TGTGCCAGCAGCCAAGTAGTAGATACGCAGTATTTT

J gene: TRBJ1-4
clone size: -
D gene: -
V gene: TRBV27
CDR3 protein: CASPRKRTDYEKLFF
CDR3 DNA: TGTGCCAGCCCCAGGAAGAGGACAGACTATGAAAAACTGTTTTTT

J gene: TRBJ2-7
clone size: -
D gene: -
V gene: TRBV5-5
CDR3 protein: CASSWDLSSYEQYF
CDR3 DNA: TGTGCCAGCAGCTGGGACTTAAGCTCCTACGAGCAGTACTTC

J gene: TRBJ2-1
clone size: -
D gene: TRBD2
V gene: TRBV11-2
CDR3 protein: CASSFRGGLVLSNEQFF
CDR3 DNA: TGTGCCAGCAGCTTCCGGGGGGGGCTGGTCCTAAGCAATGAGCAGTTCTTC

J gene: TRBJ1-2
clone size: -
D gene: TRBD1
V gene: TRBV30
CDR3 protein: CAWKGQGRDYTF
CDR3 DNA: TGTGCCTGGAAGGGACAGGGACGAGACTACACCTTC

J gene: TRBJ2-1
clone size: -
D gene: TRBD1
V gene: TRBV10-3
CDR3 protein: CAISTGQGAENEQFF
CDR3 DNA: TGTGCCATCAGTACTGGACAGGGGGCGGAAAATGAGCAGTTCTTC

J gene: TRBJ2-7
clone size: -
D gene: -
V gene: TRBV5-6
CDR3 protein: CASSLKGDRSYEQYF
CDR3 DNA: TGTGCCAGCAGCTTGAAGGGGGATAGGTCCTACGAGCAGTACTTC

J gene: TRBJ2-1
clone size: -
D gene: TRBD2
V gene: TRBV7-9
CDR3 protein: CASSFGAGVEQFF
CDR3 DNA: TGTGCCAGCAGCTTCGGAGCGGGGGTTGAGCAGTTCTTC